The 25 T cell receptor beta chains below were found in one sample sequenced in a study of T cell responses to AZD1222 COVID-19 vaccine. Generated by immunoSEQ multiplex PCR, the TCRdb table keeps only in-frame clones and is missing some. The sample lists 100,000 to 150,000 clones; approximately 84% were seen once. Here the sequenced sample was peripheral blood, taken on day 0 of AZD1222 vaccination. The receptor set was obtained from an adult in good health.

This clone was seen a few times. The rearrangement links TRBV7-9 to TRBJ2-7, with 8 bases aligning to TRBD1. The ends lost 5 bases at V and 2 bases at J; junction bases unmatched: 5. This CDR3 contains 14 residues. Germline CDR1 reads SEHNR; CDR2 reads FQNEAQ (reference sequence). CDR3 sequence (DNA): TGTGCCAGCAGCCGTAGGGACAGGACCTACGAGCAGTACTTC. Translated, it gives CASSRRDRTYEQYF.

The chain has TRBV7-3 and TRBJ1-1; D ambiguous. Germline CDR1 is SGHTA and CDR2 is FQGTGA. The CDR3 contains 13 residues. V lost 0 bases, J lost 3 bases, and 5 bases lay in between. In DNA, the CDR3 is TGTGCCAGCAGCTTAACGCAGTACACTGAAGCTTTCTTT. This sequence encodes CASSLTQYTEAFF.

This chain links TRBV27 with TRBJ2-1; tentative D call: TRBD2 (6 bases). Deletions cut 5 bases from V and 4 bases from J, with 18 bases between. The CDR3 covers 16 residues. Germline CDR1 and CDR2: MNHEY and SMNVEV (reference sequence). The CDR3 is CASSPPGGSFYNEQFF. CDR3 DNA sequence: TGTGCCAGCAGTCCCCCCGGGGGTTCCTTTTACAATGAGCAGTTCTTC.

The chain couples TRBV19 to TRBJ2-3; 7 bases map to TRBD1. V was pared by 7 bases and J by 4 bases, with 5 bases of the junction left unmatched. The CDR3 is 13 residues long. Germline CDR1 and CDR2: LNHDA and SQIVND (reference sequence). The DNA for the CDR3 is TGTGCCAGTACCCAGGGGGTAGCAGATACGCAGTATTTT. Its protein product is CASTQGVADTQYF.

The J gene is TRBJ2-5, the V gene TRBV27; the match to TRBD2 covers 9 bases. V shed 2 bases and J 3 bases; nucleotides not matched to a gene: 7. This CDR3 contains 16 residues. Per the germline V gene, CDR1 is MNHEY and CDR2 is SMNVEV (reference sequence). The chain's CDR3 is CASSLGLTSGEETQYF. For the CDR3, the DNA is TGTGCCAGCAGTTTAGGATTGACTAGCGGAGAAGAGACCCAGTACTTC.

This clone was counted once. V usage is TRBV27 and J usage is TRBJ1-4, with D unresolved. The V and J ends lost 8 bases and 8 bases respectively, with 6 bases between them. Germline loops: CDR1 MNHEY, CDR2 SMNVEV (reference sequence). This CDR3 has 10 amino acids. The CDR3 sequence is CASEEEKLFF. CDR3 nucleotide sequence: TGTGCCAGCGAGGAAGAAAAACTGTTTTTT.

This clone was picked up one time. Different DNA sequences within this sample yield the same CDR3. V gene TRBV6-5 combines with J gene TRBJ1-1, with D hard to call. CDR3 length: 13 residues. V was trimmed by 6 bases and J by 2 bases, leaving 10 bases between them. Germline assignment: CDR1 MNHEY and CDR2 SVGAGI. Written as DNA, the CDR3 is TGTGCCAGCAGGCCAACGGGAAACACTGAAGCTTTCTTT. This sequence encodes CASRPTGNTEAFF.

The chain is built from TRBV7-3 and TRBJ2-1; 9 nucleotides line up with TRBD2. This CDR3 has 16 residues. Germline values: CDR1 SGHTA, CDR2 FQGTGA. V gave up 7 bases and J gave up 3 bases; unmatched junction bases: 10. CDR3 loop: CASTNPTSGNYNEQFF. CDR3 bases: TGTGCCAGCACCAACCCGACTAGCGGCAACTACAATGAGCAGTTCTTC.

CDR3 coding DNA: TGTGCCAGCCGGCAGGGGGCGGAGGGCTACACCTTC. Protein sequence: CASRQGAEGYTF. V and J are TRBV6-5 and TRBJ1-2, with 8 bases aligning to TRBD1. V gave up 8 bases and J gave up 8 bases; unmatched junction bases: 7. This CDR3 has 12 residues. Germline V gene data show CDR1 as MNHEY and CDR2 as SVGAGI.

The V gene is TRBV7-2, the J gene TRBJ1-2; D call uncertain. The V and J ends lost 5 bases and 1 base respectively, with 5 bases between them. CDR3 length equals 12 residues. CDR1 is SGHTA, CDR2 FQGNSA, per germline. CDR3 sequence reads: CASSIDNYGYTF. In nucleotides, the CDR3 is TGTGCCAGCAGCATAGATAACTATGGCTACACCTTC.

This chain links TRBV5-1 with TRBJ2-3; no clear D gene. The CDR3 is 14 residues long. V was trimmed by 1 base and J by 2 bases, leaving 8 bases between them. CDR1 and CDR2 (germline): SGHRS, YFSETQ. CDR3 region: CASSLYEPTDTQYF. The CDR3 DNA reads as TGCGCCAGCAGCTTGTATGAACCCACAGATACGCAGTATTTT.

The chain employs TRBV28 and TRBJ2-2; D is possibly TRBD1 (5 bases). Germline V gene data show CDR1 as MDHEN and CDR2 as SYDVKM. The ends were cut back, 1 base at V and 0 bases at J, with 6 bases in the middle. This CDR3 contains 15 residues. CDR3 sequence reads: CASSLLGANTGELFF. The CDR3 nucleotides are TGTGCCAGCAGTTTATTAGGGGCGAACACCGGGGAGCTGTTTTTT. The full variable domain, completed using reference TRBV28 and TRBJ2-2, is DVKVTQSSRYLVKRTGEKVFLECVQDMDHENMFWYRQDPGLGLRLIYFSYDVKMKEKGDIPEGYSVSREKKERFSLILESASTNQTSMYLCASSLLGANTGELFFGEGSRLTVL.

The chain employs TRBV1 and TRBJ1-1. TRBV1 is designated a pseudogene. The CDR3 has 16 amino acids. CDR3 region: CTSSHGQGLVNTEAFF. Written as DNA, the CDR3 is TGCACCAGCAGCCACGGGCAGGGACTCGTGAACACTGAAGCTTTCTTT.

This clone was observed a handful of times. The chain couples TRBV18 to TRBJ1-5; D gene unclear. Per the germline V gene, CDR1 is KGHSH and CDR2 is LQKENI. The CDR3 runs to 12 residues. V gave up 2 bases and J gave up 7 bases, with 6 bases separating them. The CDR3 here is CASSPSAQPQHF. In nucleotides, the CDR3 is TGTGCCAGCTCACCATCGGCCCAGCCCCAGCATTTT.

The chain couples TRBV5-1 to TRBJ2-7, with no clear D. Per germline, CDR1 SGHRS and CDR2 YFSETQ. The V gene lost 0 bases and the J gene lost 7 bases, with 20 bases spanning the gap. The CDR3 is 16 residues long. CDR3 sequence reads: CASSLDARGRLGEQYF. The CDR3 region has the DNA TGCGCCAGCAGCTTGGACGCACGAGGTCGTCTAGGGGAGCAGTACTTC.

This sequence joins TRBV5-6 and TRBJ2-1; TRBD2 agrees at 8 bases. Looked up from germline, CDR1 is SGHDT and CDR2 is YYEEEE. This CDR3 has 14 amino acids. Trimming removed 6 bases from V and 3 bases from J; junction bases left unmatched: 5. The CDR3 DNA follows: TGTGCCAGCACCCCGGGACTAGTCTACAATGAGCAGTTCTTC. It specifies CASTPGLVYNEQFF.

V usage is TRBV5-1 and J usage is TRBJ2-7; 11 nucleotides line up with TRBD1. Germline CDR1 and CDR2: SGHRS and YFSETQ. The CDR3 spans 17 residues. Trimming took 0 bases from V and 2 from J; bases not matched to a gene: 7. The CDR3, as DNA: TGCGCCAGCAGCTTGGCTCCGGGACAGGGGGAAACCTACGAGCAGTACTTC. It codes for CASSLAPGQGETYEQYF.

This clone was found once. The gene calls are TRBV7-3 and TRBJ1-2, with 7 bases identical to TRBD1. J lost 11 bases, V lost 3 bases, and 6 bases had no gene match. Germline values: CDR1 SGHTA, CDR2 FQGTGA. This CDR3 spans 12 amino acids. The CDR3 loop reads CASSFIPGQYTF. CDR3 DNA sequence: TGTGCCAGCAGCTTTATTCCGGGACAGTACACCTTC.

The chain carries TRBV4-1 and TRBJ2-7, with 7 nucleotides matching TRBD1. The length of the CDR3 is 14 residues. Trimming took 4 bases from V and 3 from J; bases not matched to a gene: 6. The germline gives CDR1 MGHRA, CDR2 YSYEKL. This CDR3 reads CASSPRDSHYEQYF. CDR3 in DNA: TGCGCCAGCAGCCCCCGGGACAGCCACTACGAGCAGTACTTC.

The chain uses TRBV6-5 and TRBJ2-1; tentative D call: TRBD2 (5 bases). V was clipped by 3 bases and J by 5 bases, with 14 bases between them. The CDR3 is 15 amino acids. Germline CDR1 is MNHEY and CDR2 is SVGAGI. The CDR3 coding sequence is TGTGCCAGCAGTTATTGGGGTCTCGGGAACAATGAGCAGTTCTTC. It is translated as CASSYWGLGNNEQFF.

The rearrangement joins TRBV2 to TRBJ1-3, with TRBD1 as a possible D gene (5 bases). The CDR3 is made up of 16 amino acids. Germline CDR1 SNHLY, CDR2 FYNNEI. V was trimmed by 4 bases and J by 1 base, leaving 14 bases between them. CDR3 in DNA: TGTGCCAGCAGTGCCCGGGCAGGGCCATCTGGAAACACCATATATTTT. Protein sequence: CASSARAGPSGNTIYF.

This sequence joins TRBV2 and TRBJ2-4; D uncertain. The CDR3 totals 14 residues. Germline V CDR1 and CDR2: SNHLY, FYNNEI. The V end was cut by 4 bases, the J end by 3 bases, with 10 bases between. The CDR3 protein is CASSVLTGKNIQYF. The CDR3 DNA follows: TGTGCCAGCAGTGTCCTCACGGGCAAAAACATTCAGTACTTC. The complete variable domain, with remaining parts taken from reference TRBV2 and TRBJ2-4, reads EPEVTQTPSHQVTQMGQEVILRCVPISNHLYFYWYRQILGQKVEFLVSFYNNEISEKSEIFDDQFSVERPDGSNFTLKIRSTKLEDSAMYFCASSVLTGKNIQYFGAGTRLSVL.

The chain combines TRBV15 with TRBJ2-3; D possibly corresponds to TRBD2 (6 bases). Germline loops: CDR1 LNHNV, CDR2 YYDKDF (reference sequence). The length of the CDR3 is 13 residues. Trimming stripped 7 bases from V and 5 bases from J, with 13 bases between. DNA for the CDR3: TGTGCCACCAAACTAGTGGGGGGAGATACGCAGTATTTT. The encoded protein is CATKLVGGDTQYF.

The chain is built from TRBV28 and TRBJ2-1; TRBD1 matches 10 bases. V lost 6 bases and J lost 0; bases outside the gene matches: 20. CDR3 length: 21 amino acids. Looked up from germline, CDR1 is MDHEN and CDR2 is SYDVKM. The CDR3 coding sequence is TGTGCCAGCAGGGACAGGGGGAGGGGACTCCCGATTATTAGCTCCTACAATGAGCAGTTCTTC. It translates to CASRDRGRGLPIISSYNEQFF.

This chain joins TRBV4-2 and TRBJ2-7; 7 bases map to TRBD2. CDR1 and CDR2 from the germline V gene are LGHNA and YNFKEQ. The CDR3 has 15 residues. The J segment lost 5 bases and the V segment lost 0 bases, leaving 7 bases of the junction unmatched. CDR3 amino acids: CASSQERRELDEQYF. For the CDR3, the DNA is TGTGCCAGCAGCCAAGAAAGGCGGGAGCTCGACGAGCAGTACTTC.